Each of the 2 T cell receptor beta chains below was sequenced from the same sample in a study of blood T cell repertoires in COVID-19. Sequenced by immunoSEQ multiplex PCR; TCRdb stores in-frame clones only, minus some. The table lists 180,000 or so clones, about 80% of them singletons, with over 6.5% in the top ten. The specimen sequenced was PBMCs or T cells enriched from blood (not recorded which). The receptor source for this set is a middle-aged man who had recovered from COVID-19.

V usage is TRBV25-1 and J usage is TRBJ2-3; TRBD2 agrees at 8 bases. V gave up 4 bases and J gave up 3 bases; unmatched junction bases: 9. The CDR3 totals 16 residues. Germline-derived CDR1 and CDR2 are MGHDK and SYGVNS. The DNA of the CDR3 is TGTGCCAGCAGTGCTCCGGGCGGGGGGTTTACAGATACGCAGTATTTT. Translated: CASSAPGGGFTDTQYF.

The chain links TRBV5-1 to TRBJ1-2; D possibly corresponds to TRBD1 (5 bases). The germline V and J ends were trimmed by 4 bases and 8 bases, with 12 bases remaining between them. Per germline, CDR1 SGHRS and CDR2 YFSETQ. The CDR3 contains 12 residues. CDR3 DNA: TGCGCCAGCAGCCCCAATCGGGGGGGCTACACCTTC. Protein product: CASSPNRGGYTF. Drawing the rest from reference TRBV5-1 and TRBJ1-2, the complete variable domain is KAGVTQTPRYLIKTRGQQVTLSCSPISGHRSVSWYQQTPGQGLQFLFEYFSETQRNKGNFPGRFSGRQFSNSRSEMNVSTLELGDSALYLCASSPNRGGYTFGSGTRLTVV.